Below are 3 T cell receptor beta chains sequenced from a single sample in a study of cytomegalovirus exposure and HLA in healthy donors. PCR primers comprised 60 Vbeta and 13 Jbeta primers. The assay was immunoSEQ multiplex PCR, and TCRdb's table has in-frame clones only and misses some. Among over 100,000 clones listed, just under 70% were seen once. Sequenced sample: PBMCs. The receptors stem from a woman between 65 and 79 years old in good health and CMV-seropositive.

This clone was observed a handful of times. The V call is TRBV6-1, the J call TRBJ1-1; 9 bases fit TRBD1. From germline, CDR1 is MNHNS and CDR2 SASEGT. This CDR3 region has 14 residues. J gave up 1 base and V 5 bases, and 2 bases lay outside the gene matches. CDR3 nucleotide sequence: TGTGCCAGCAGTTGGACAGGGGAGAACACTGAAGCTTTCTTT. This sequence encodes CASSWTGENTEAFF.

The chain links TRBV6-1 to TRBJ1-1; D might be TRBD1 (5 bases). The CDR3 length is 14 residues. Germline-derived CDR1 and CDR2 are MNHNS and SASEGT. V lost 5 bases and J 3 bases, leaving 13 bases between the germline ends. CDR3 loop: CASSSRPGYTEAFF. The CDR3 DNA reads TGTGCCAGCAGTTCCCGACCAGGGTACACTGAAGCTTTCTTT.

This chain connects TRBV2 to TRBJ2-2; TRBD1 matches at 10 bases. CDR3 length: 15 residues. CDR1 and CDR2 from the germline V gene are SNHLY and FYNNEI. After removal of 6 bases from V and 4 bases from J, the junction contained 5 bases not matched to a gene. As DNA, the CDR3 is TGTGCCAGCAGGGGAGGGACAGGGGTCACCGGGGAGCTGTTTTTT. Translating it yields CASRGGTGVTGELFF. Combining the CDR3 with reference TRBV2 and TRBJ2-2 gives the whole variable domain EPEVTQTPSHQVTQMGQEVILRCVPISNHLYFYWYRQILGQKVEFLVSFYNNEISEKSEIFDDQFSVERPDGSNFTLKIRSTKLEDSAMYFCASRGGTGVTGELFFGEGSRLTVL.